A single sample gave rise to the 14 T cell receptor beta chains below, sequenced in a study of T cells in Graves' hyperthyroidism and ophthalmopathy. Amplified TCR beta CDR3 regions came from RNA transcripts. First-round RT-PCR of the TCR CDR3 relied on the HTBI primer set. TCRdb called the multiplex PCR reads again in MiXCR, with one record for every CDR3 protein. The sample lists over 150,000 distinct CDR3 sequences; 17% were seen once. Sequencing was carried out using blood. The receptors shown here come from a woman in her 50s with Graves' hyperthyroidism.

This clonotype was counted many times. V and J are TRBV5-1 and TRBJ1-1; D call uncertain. Trimming removed 0 bases at V and 6 bases at J, with 9 bases between. CDR3 size: 13 residues. Germline V gene data show CDR1 as SGHRS and CDR2 as YFSETQ. CDR3 coding DNA: TGCGCCAGCAGCTTGGGGATGGCGGCTGAAGCTTTCTTT. It is translated as CASSLGMAAEAFF.

This clonotype has only a few counts. CDR3 bases: TGTGCCACCTTCGGACAGGGAGGGTCTGGGGCCAACGTCCTGACTTTC. It yields the protein CATFGQGGSGANVLTF. This rearrangement joins TRBV19 to TRBJ2-6, with D possibly TRBD1 on 8 matching bases. Trimming stripped 10 bases from V and 1 base from J, with 17 bases between. CDR1 is LNHDA, CDR2 SQIVND, per germline (reference sequence). CDR3 length equals 16 residues.

This clonotype came up many times. This rearrangement joins TRBV12-3 or TRBV12-4 to TRBJ2-7, with 7 bases aligning to TRBD1. The CDR3 has 14 residues. The V gene end was trimmed by 6 bases and the J gene end by 1 base; junction bases not matched to a gene: 6. The CDR3 nucleotides read TGTGCCAGCAGCACTACAGGGGTTTCCTACGAGCAGTACTTC. This sequence encodes CASSTTGVSYEQYF.

This clonotype was observed at least ten times. V usage is TRBV7-3 and J usage is TRBJ2-1; TRBD1 is a possible D gene (6 bases). This CDR3 is 13 amino acids long. Germline loops: CDR1 SGHTA, CDR2 FQGTGA. The V and J ends lost 3 bases and 7 bases respectively, with 10 bases between them. CDR3: CASSLDRANEQFF. CDR3 nucleotide sequence: TGTGCCAGCAGCTTGGACAGAGCGAATGAGCAGTTCTTC.

This clonotype appeared many times. The chain joins TRBV20-1 to TRBJ1-1; a weak D match, TRBD1 (5 bases). This CDR3 has 13 amino acids. Deletions cut 4 bases from V and 2 bases from J, with 11 bases between. Germline-derived CDR1 and CDR2 are DFQATT and SNEGSKA (reference sequence). The CDR3, as DNA: TGCAGTGCTACCGTACAGGTAAACACTGAAGCTTTCTTT. This sequence encodes CSATVQVNTEAFF.

This clonotype was recorded many times. This rearrangement joins TRBV11-3 to TRBJ1-2; D remains ambiguous. There are 13 residues in the CDR3. V was clipped by 5 bases and J by 8 bases, with 15 bases between them. Germline V CDR1 and CDR2: SGHNT, YENEEA. CDR3 sequence: CASSKGPLRGYTF. The CDR3 DNA follows: TGTGCCAGCAGCAAAGGGCCCCTGAGAGGCTACACCTTC.

The chain couples TRBV27 to TRBJ1-5; weak D call: TRBD1 (6 bases). Germline V CDR1 and CDR2: MNHEY, SMNVEV (reference sequence). The CDR3 runs to 19 residues. V dropped 5 bases and J dropped 1 base, with 24 bases sitting between them. CDR3 coding DNA: TGTGCCAGCAGTACCTACCCCCCTGGCAGGGGCTTAAGCAATCAGCCCCAGCATTTT. Protein product: CASSTYPPGRGLSNQPQHF.

This clonotype was counted ten times or more. The chain employs TRBV12-3 or TRBV12-4 and TRBJ1-6; tentative D call: TRBD1 (5 bases). The germline V and J ends were trimmed by 5 bases and 9 bases, with 26 bases remaining between them. The CDR3 is made up of 18 amino acids. The CDR3 region is CASSHRDGGGSFGSPLHF. CDR3 DNA: TGTGCCAGCAGTCATAGGGACGGCGGGGGGTCATTTGGTTCACCCCTCCACTTT.

The chain joins TRBV29-1 to TRBJ2-2, with D unresolved. V was cut by 0 bases and J by 4 bases, with 9 bases left in between. The CDR3 spans 14 residues. Looked up from germline, CDR1 is SQVTM and CDR2 is ANQGSEA. The CDR3 DNA is TGCAGCGTTGAAGAGGTCGCAACCACCGGGGAGCTGTTTTTT. Its protein is CSVEEVATTGELFF.

This clonotype was observed many times. CDR3 loop: CSARQGGANTEAFF. For the CDR3, the DNA is TGCAGTGCTAGACAGGGAGGGGCGAATACTGAAGCTTTCTTT. The V gene is TRBV20-1, the J gene TRBJ1-1, with TRBD1 as a possible D gene (5 bases). This CDR3 is 14 amino acids long. CDR1 and CDR2 (germline): DFQATT, SNEGSKA (reference sequence). Trimming pared 2 bases from V and 5 bases from J, leaving 15 bases between.

This clonotype is a singleton in its sample. The chain is built from TRBV4-1 and TRBJ2-7, with D unresolved. Trimming stripped 0 bases from V and 0 bases from J, with 12 bases between. The germline V gene has CDR1 MGHRA and CDR2 YSYEKL. This CDR3 region has 16 residues. For the CDR3, the DNA is TGCGCCAGCAGCCAAGATGGAGCCCTGTACTCCTACGAGCAGTACTTC. It translates to CASSQDGALYSYEQYF.

This clonotype was recorded many times. V is TRBV12-3 or TRBV12-4 and J is TRBJ1-5; D is unclear. This CDR3 is 11 amino acids long. Trimming shortened V by 5 bases and J by 7 bases, and 6 bases separated the two germline ends. In DNA form, the CDR3 reads TGTGCCAGCAGTCCGGAGCAGCCCCAGCATTTT. This translates into CASSPEQPQHF.

This clonotype was seen more than once but under ten times. The rearrangement joins TRBV24-1 to TRBJ2-1; no firm D call. This CDR3 spans 11 amino acids. Trimming removed 9 bases at V and 15 bases at J, with 17 bases between. From germline, CDR1 is KGHDR and CDR2 SFDVKD. The CDR3 DNA follows: TGTGCCACCGGCCCTTGGGCCCAGTTGTTCTTC. Its protein product is CATGPWAQLFF.

The chain is built from TRBV7-3 and TRBJ2-7; no reliable D call. The germline V and J ends were trimmed by 5 bases and 2 bases, with 16 bases remaining between them. This CDR3 is 15 amino acids long. Germline V CDR1 and CDR2: SGHTA, FQGTGA. The CDR3 spells CASSVIPGQAYEQYF. The CDR3, as DNA: TGTGCCAGCAGCGTCATTCCGGGTCAGGCCTACGAGCAGTACTTC.